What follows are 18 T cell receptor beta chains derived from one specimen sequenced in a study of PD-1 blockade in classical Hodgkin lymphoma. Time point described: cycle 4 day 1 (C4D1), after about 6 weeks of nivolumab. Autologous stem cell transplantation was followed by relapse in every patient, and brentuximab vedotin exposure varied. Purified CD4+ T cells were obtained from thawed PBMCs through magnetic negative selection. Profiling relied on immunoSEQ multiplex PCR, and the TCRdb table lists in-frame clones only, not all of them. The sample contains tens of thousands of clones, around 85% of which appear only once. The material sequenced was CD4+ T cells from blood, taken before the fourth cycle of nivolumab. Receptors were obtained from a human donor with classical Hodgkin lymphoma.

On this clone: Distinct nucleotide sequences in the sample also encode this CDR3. In DNA, the CDR3 is TGTGCCAGCAGCTCTGGACAGGGTACAGATACGCAGTATTTT. Translation gives CASSSGQGTDTQYF. The V gene is TRBV5-8, the J gene TRBJ2-3; 8 bases fit TRBD1. The CDR3 loop spans 14 amino acids. With 3 bases clipped from V and 3 bases from J, the junction kept 3 bases outside the gene matches. Germline values: CDR1 SGHTS, CDR2 YDEGEE. Full variable domain (missing parts from reference TRBV5-8 and TRBJ2-3): EAGVTQSPTHLIKTRGQQATLRCSPISGHTSVYWYQQALGLGLQFLLWYDEGEERNRGNFPPRFSGRQFPNYSSELNVNALELEDSALYLCASSSGQGTDTQYFGPGTRLTVL.

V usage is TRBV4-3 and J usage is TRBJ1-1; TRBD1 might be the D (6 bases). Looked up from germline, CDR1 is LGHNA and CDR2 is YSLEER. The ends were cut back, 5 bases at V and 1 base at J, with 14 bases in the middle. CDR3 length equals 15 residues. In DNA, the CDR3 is TGCGCCAGCAGCTTACTCTTGGGACAGAACACTGAAGCTTTCTTT. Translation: CASSLLLGQNTEAFF.

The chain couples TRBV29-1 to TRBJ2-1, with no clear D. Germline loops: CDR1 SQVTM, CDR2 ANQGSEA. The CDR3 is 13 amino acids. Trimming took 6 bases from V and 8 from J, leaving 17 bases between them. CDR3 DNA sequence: TGCAGCGTGATCAAAATCGATATCCATGAGCAGTTCTTC. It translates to CSVIKIDIHEQFF.

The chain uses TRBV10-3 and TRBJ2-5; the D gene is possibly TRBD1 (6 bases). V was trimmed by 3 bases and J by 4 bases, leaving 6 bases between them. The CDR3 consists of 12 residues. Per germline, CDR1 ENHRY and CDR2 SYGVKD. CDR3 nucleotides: TGTGCCATCAGTGAAGGGGGAGAGACCCAGTACTTC. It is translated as CAISEGGETQYF.

CDR3 residues: CASSLGTGQGMNTIYF. The CDR3 DNA follows: TGTGCCAGCAGCTTAGGGACGGGACAGGGGATGAACACCATATATTTT. This chain links TRBV7-6 with TRBJ1-3, with 10 positions matching TRBD1. The CDR3 sequence is 16 residues long. Trimming took 1 base from V and 7 from J; bases not matched to a gene: 7. The germline V gene has CDR1 SGHVS and CDR2 FNYEAQ.

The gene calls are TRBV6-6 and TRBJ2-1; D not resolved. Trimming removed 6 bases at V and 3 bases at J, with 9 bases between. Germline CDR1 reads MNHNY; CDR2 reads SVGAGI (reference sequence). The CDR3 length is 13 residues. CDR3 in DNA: TGTGCCAGCAGGCCTGACAACTACAATGAGCAGTTCTTC. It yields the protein CASRPDNYNEQFF.

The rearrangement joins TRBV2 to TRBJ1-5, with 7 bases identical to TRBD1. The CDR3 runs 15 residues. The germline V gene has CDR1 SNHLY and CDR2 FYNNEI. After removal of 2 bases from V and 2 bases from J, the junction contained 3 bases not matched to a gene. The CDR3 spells CASSEQGQGNQPQHF. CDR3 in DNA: TGTGCCAGCAGTGAACAAGGACAGGGCAATCAGCCCCAGCATTTT.

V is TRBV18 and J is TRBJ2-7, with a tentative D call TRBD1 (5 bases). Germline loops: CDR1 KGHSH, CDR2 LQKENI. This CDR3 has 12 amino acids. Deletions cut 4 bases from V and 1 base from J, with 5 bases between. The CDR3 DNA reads TGTGCCAGCTCACGACAGTCCTACGAGCAGTACTTC. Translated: CASSRQSYEQYF.

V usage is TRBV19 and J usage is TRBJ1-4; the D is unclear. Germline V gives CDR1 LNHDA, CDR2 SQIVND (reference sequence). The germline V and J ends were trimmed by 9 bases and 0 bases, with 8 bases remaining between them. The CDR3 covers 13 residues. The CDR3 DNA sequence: TGTGCCAGCAACACCGCAACTAATGAAAAACTGTTTTTT. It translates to CASNTATNEKLFF.

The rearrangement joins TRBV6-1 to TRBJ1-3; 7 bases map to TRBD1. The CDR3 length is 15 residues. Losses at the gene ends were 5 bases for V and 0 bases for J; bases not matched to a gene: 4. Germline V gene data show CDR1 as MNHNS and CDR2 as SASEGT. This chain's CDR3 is CASSSGGPSGNTIYF. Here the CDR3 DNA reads TGTGCCAGCAGTTCAGGGGGACCCTCTGGAAACACCATATATTTT.

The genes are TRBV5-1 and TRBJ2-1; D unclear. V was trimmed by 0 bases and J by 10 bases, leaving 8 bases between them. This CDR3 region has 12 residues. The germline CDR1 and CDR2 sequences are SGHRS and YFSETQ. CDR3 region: CASSLEASEQFF. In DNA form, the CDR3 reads TGCGCCAGCAGCTTGGAGGCATCCGAGCAGTTCTTC.

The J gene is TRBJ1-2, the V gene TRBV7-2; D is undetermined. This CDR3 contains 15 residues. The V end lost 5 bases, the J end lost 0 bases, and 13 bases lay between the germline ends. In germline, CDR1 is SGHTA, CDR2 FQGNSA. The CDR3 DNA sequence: TGTGCCAGCAGCCCCGTTCGGGTAGCTAACTATGGCTACACCTTC. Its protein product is CASSPVRVANYGYTF.

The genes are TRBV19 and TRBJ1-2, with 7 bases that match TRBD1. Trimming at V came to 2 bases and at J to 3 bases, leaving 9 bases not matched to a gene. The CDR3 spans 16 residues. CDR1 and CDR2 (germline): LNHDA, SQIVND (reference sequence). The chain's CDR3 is CASSIPGTDLYYGYTF. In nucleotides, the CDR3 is TGTGCCAGTAGTATACCCGGGACAGATCTTTACTATGGCTACACCTTC. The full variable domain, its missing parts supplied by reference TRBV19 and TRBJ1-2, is DGGITQSPKYLFRKEGQNVTLSCEQNLNHDAMYWYRQDPGQGLRLIYYSQIVNDFQKGDIAEGYSVSREKKESFPLTVTSAQKNPTAFYLCASSIPGTDLYYGYTFGSGTRLTVV.

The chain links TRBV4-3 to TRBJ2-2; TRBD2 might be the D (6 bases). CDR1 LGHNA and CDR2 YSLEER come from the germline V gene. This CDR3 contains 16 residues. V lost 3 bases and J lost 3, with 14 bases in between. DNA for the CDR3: TGCGCCAGCAGCCAGGCGGTAGCGGAATACACCGGGGAGCTGTTTTTT. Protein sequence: CASSQAVAEYTGELFF.

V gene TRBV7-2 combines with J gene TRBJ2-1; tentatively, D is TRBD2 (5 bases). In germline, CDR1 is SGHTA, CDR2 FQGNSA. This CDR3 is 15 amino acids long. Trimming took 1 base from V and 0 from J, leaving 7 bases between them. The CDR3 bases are TGTGCCAGCAGCTTAGTCGGGGTCTCCTACAATGAGCAGTTCTTC. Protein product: CASSLVGVSYNEQFF.

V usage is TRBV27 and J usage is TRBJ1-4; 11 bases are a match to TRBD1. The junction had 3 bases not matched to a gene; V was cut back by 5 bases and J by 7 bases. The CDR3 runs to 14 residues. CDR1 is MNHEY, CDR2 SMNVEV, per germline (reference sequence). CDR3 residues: CASSKGQGGEKLFF. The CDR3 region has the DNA TGTGCCAGCAGTAAGGGACAGGGGGGTGAAAAACTGTTTTTT.

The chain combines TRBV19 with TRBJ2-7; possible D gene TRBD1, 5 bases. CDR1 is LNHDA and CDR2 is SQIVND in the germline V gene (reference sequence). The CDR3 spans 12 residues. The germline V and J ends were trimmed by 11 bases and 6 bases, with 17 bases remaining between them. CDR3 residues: CAVHSGYGEQYF. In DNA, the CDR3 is TGTGCCGTTCACTCAGGGTATGGCGAGCAGTACTTC.

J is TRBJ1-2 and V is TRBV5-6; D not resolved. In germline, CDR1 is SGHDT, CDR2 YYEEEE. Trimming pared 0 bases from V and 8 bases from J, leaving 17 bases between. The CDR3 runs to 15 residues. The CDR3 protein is CASSLARAVSHGYTF. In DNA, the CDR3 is TGTGCCAGCAGCTTGGCTCGGGCCGTCTCCCACGGCTACACCTTC.